Following are 18 T cell receptor beta chains from one sample sequenced in a study of tumor-infiltrating lymphocytes in primary liver carcinoma. Taking about 18-30 mg of unsorted bulk tissue, the authors co-extracted RNA and DNA. cDNA specific to TCR beta was made from 500 to 650 ng of total RNA, with a constant-region primer employed for priming. Three nested multiplex PCR rounds of slightly modified ARM-PCR generated TCR beta libraries. A C-beta reverse primer was combined with TRBV1-TRBV30 forward primers in the first two PCR rounds, and each round had ten to eleven cycles. TCRdb re-derived calls from the multiplex PCR reads in MiXCR, one entry per CDR3 protein. Among 90,000 to 150,000 distinct CDR3 sequences, roughly 69% were seen once, and the ten largest hold about a tenth. Sequencing was performed on liver tumor tissue from sampling region 1. This sample's subset: tumor region T1, superior pole. These receptor sequences come from a woman aged 55-75 years with primary liver carcinoma and hepatitis B virus infection.

To note about this clonotype: Since a much larger clone is just one base distant, this may be a read error. The gene calls are TRBV6-1 and TRBJ2-3; 8 bases fit TRBD2. The germline gives CDR1 MNHNS, CDR2 SASEGT. This CDR3 has 14 amino acids. The CDR3 is CTSSYGLAGDTQYF. CDR3 nucleotides: TGTACCAGCAGTTACGGACTAGCTGGAGATACGCAGTATTTT.

This clonotype was detected only once. The V and J genes are TRBV10-2 and TRBJ1-4; a possible D gene is TRBD1 (5 bases). Germline assignment: CDR1 WSHSY and CDR2 SAAADI. This CDR3 region has 14 residues. Between the trimmed V and J ends, which lost 8 bases and 8 bases, there was a span of 18 bases. The DNA of the CDR3 is TGCGCCAGCGCTGAGGACACACGCAGCGAAAAACTGTTTTTT. Its protein is CASAEDTRSEKLFF.

J is TRBJ2-1 and V is TRBV28; the D is unclear. CDR3 length equals 16 residues. Trimming removed 6 bases at V and 5 bases at J, with 20 bases between. The germline CDR1 and CDR2 sequences are MDHEN and SYDVKM. CDR3 protein: CASSPTGPQINNEQFF. The DNA of the CDR3 is TGTGCCAGCAGCCCCACCGGGCCCCAGATAAACAATGAGCAGTTCTTC.

This clonotype has only a few counts. The V gene is TRBV11-2, the J gene TRBJ2-1, with 7 bases fitting TRBD1. Germline V gene lookup returns CDR1 SGHAT and CDR2 FQNNGV. Germline trimming cut 5 bases from V and 4 bases from J; bases unmatched to any gene: 11. This CDR3 has 16 residues. The DNA of the CDR3 is TGTGCCAGCAGCATCCGCACCATGACAGGGTACAATGAGCAGTTCTTC. This gives the protein CASSIRTMTGYNEQFF.

This clonotype occurred a few times. A read error is possible here, since a much larger clone lies one base away. This rearrangement joins TRBV6-6 to TRBJ2-7; no reliable D call. The germline V gene has CDR1 MNHNY and CDR2 SVGAGI (reference sequence). CDR3 length: 14 residues. The CDR3 region is CTSSYYGKSYEQYF. The CDR3 DNA reads as TGTACCAGCAGTTATTACGGCAAATCCTACGAGCAGTACTTC.

This clonotype has just a few counts. The chain has TRBV2 and TRBJ2-3; a weak D match, TRBD1 (6 bases). V was shortened by 6 bases and J by 2 bases, with 12 bases between the two germline ends. The CDR3 extends over 14 amino acids. The germline V gene encodes CDR1 SNHLY and CDR2 FYNNEI. The chain's CDR3 is CASRERTATDTQYF. CDR3 DNA: TGTGCCAGCAGGGAAAGGACAGCCACAGATACGCAGTATTTT.

Note on this clonotype: Compared with germline, one end of the junction differs, possibly owing to a read error. This chain links TRBV11-2 with TRBJ1-5; the D gene is possibly TRBD2 (6 bases). The DNA end is a closer match to TRBJ2-3, so the J assignment may be wrong. CDR1 is SGHAT, CDR2 FQNNGV, per germline. This CDR3 spans 15 amino acids. DNA of the CDR3: TGTGCCAGCATCTTAGGAGGGGTGGGGGATCAGCCCCAGTATTTT. Protein sequence: CASILGGVGDQPQYF.

Notes on this clonotype: Germline and junction disagree at one end, which may indicate a read error. This chain connects TRBV12-3 or TRBV12-4 to TRBJ1-1; D is possibly TRBD1 (5 bases). This CDR3 is built from 13 residues. CDR3 sequence (DNA): TGCGCCAGCAGTTTATTGGGACGGCCGAAGGCTTTCTTT. Translating gives CASSLLGRPKAFF.

With respect to this clonotype: Sequence at one end of the junction differs from germline and may be a read error. The chain uses TRBV11-2 and TRBJ2-3; D call uncertain. The CDR3 sequence is 14 residues long. In germline, CDR1 is SGHAT, CDR2 FQNNGV. In DNA form, the CDR3 reads TGTGACAGCAGCATTGGGCTTCCCATAGATACGCAGTATTTT. Translating gives CDSSIGLPIDTQYF.

Concerning this clonotype itself: At one end, the junction sequence differs from germline, possibly due to a read error. The chain recombines TRBV29-1 with TRBJ2-3; a weak D match, TRBD2 (6 bases). The germline CDR1 and CDR2 sequences are SQVTM and ANQGSEA. The length of the CDR3 is 14 residues. CDR3 amino acids: CSVVAGTSIDTQYF. Here the CDR3 DNA reads TGCAGCGTTGTTGCTGGAACTAGCATAGATACGCAGTATTTT.

This clonotype was detected a few times. The chain has TRBV28 and TRBJ2-5; 7 bases match TRBD1. CDR1 is MDHEN, CDR2 SYDVKM, per germline. With 4 bases clipped from V and 1 base from J, the junction kept 9 bases outside the gene matches. The CDR3 is 16 residues long. The chain's CDR3 is CASSSRRQGSQETQYF. CDR3 DNA sequence: TGTGCCAGCAGTTCACGAAGACAGGGAAGCCAAGAGACCCAGTACTTC.

The chain links TRBV11-2 to TRBJ2-3; D is unresolved. V lost 5 bases to trimming and J lost 8 bases, with 17 bases between them. The CDR3 has 14 amino acids. The germline V gene encodes CDR1 SGHAT and CDR2 FQNNGV. Here the CDR3 DNA reads TGTGCCAGCAGCCTGGAACTGCCCATAGGTACGCAGTATTTT. Its protein is CASSLELPIGTQYF.

The chain employs TRBV5-1 and TRBJ1-1; possible D gene TRBD1, 5 bases. V shed 6 bases and J shed 1 base, with 13 bases lying between them. This CDR3 region has 14 residues. Germline loops: CDR1 SGHRS, CDR2 YFSETQ. This chain's CDR3 is CASMRGDRNTEAFF. CDR3 nucleotide sequence: TGCGCCAGCATGCGTGGGGACCGGAACACTGAAGCTTTCTTT.

The chain has TRBV7-9 and TRBJ1-5; tentative D call: TRBD1 (5 bases). CDR3 length equals 14 residues. Deletions cut 5 bases from V and 4 bases from J, with 12 bases between. The germline V gene has CDR1 SEHNR and CDR2 FQNEAQ (reference sequence). CDR3 sequence (DNA): TGTGCCAGCAGCGCCGGGGCAAGTAATCAGCCCCAGCATTTT. Its protein product is CASSAGASNQPQHF.

Note on this clonotype: One end of the junction is discordant with germline, which a read error may explain. The chain recombines TRBV11-2 with TRBJ2-3; possible D gene TRBD2, 7 bases. The CDR3 contains 17 residues. The germline gives CDR1 SGHAT, CDR2 FQNNGV. The CDR3: CASSLGGLTYTSDTQCF. The CDR3 DNA reads TGTGCCAGCAGTTTAGGGGGACTAACGTACACGTCAGATACTCAGTGTTTT. Looking up the rest from reference TRBV11-2 and TRBJ2-3 gives the full variable domain: EAGVAQSPRYKIIEKRQSVAFWCNPISGHATLYWYQQILGQGPKLLIQFQNNGVVDDSQLPKDRFSAERLKGVDSTLKIQPAKLEDSAVYLCASSLGGLTYTSDTQCFGPGTRLTVL.

With regard to this clonotype: The junction departs from germline at one end; a sequencing error may be responsible. The chain couples TRBV29-1 to TRBJ2-2; no reliable D call. Germline-derived CDR1 and CDR2 are SQVTM and ANQGSEA. This CDR3 has 14 amino acids. The CDR3 spells CSVVASLNIGELFF. The DNA of the CDR3 is TGCAGCGTTGTTGCCAGCCTCAACATCGGGGAGCTGTTTTTT.

Concerning this clonotype itself: One junction end disagrees with the germline gene, perhaps due to a read error. This chain connects TRBV10-3 to TRBJ2-3, with D perhaps matching TRBD1 (9 bases). In germline, CDR1 is ENHRY, CDR2 SYGVKD. The CDR3 sequence is 14 residues long. The CDR3 nucleotides are TGTGCCAGTAGCGGGACAGGGAAAACAGGTACGCAGTATTTT. Protein sequence: CASSGTGKTGTQYF.

This clonotype has only a few counts. The rearrangement links TRBV13 to TRBJ2-1, with 11 bases that match TRBD2. Germline CDR1 and CDR2: PRHDT and FYEKMQ (reference sequence). The V and J ends lost 5 bases and 6 bases, in that order; junction bases with no gene match: 6. The CDR3 is 15 residues long. DNA for the CDR3: TGTGCCAGCAGCCCCTTAGCGGGAGGGGGCAATGAGCAGTTCTTC. It translates to CASSPLAGGGNEQFF.